This is a list of T cell receptor beta chains from one sample in a study of T cell responses to AZD1222 COVID-19 vaccine. Profiling relied on immunoSEQ multiplex PCR, and the TCRdb table lists in-frame clones only, not all of them. The sample consists of roughly 70,000 clones, more than 80% of them appearing once. Sequencing used peripheral blood, obtained on day 0 of AZD1222 vaccination. The receptors here all came from an adult in good health. CDR3s include the opening cysteine and the closing phenylalanine or tryptophan. Each record gives: V gene, J gene, clone size, D gene, CDR3 protein, CDR3 DNA. D genes are given only for firm matches. Size tells how often a clone was seen (once, few, many) or the class of an expanded clone, and some rows leave it out.

V gene: TRBV20-1
J gene: TRBJ2-3
clone size: NA
D gene: NA
CDR3 protein: CSARVTDTQYF
CDR3 DNA: TGCAGTGCCCGGGTCACAGATACGCAGTATTTT

V gene: TRBV7-9
J gene: TRBJ1-2
clone size: NA
D gene: NA
CDR3 protein: CASSSGLVGGYTF
CDR3 DNA: TGTGCCAGCAGCTCGGGACTGGTGGGCGGCTACACCTTC

V gene: TRBV2
J gene: TRBJ1-2
clone size: NA
D gene: NA
CDR3 protein: CASSEGRNYGYTF
CDR3 DNA: TGTGCCAGCAGTGAAGGGAGAAACTATGGCTACACCTTC

V gene: TRBV9
J gene: TRBJ1-3
clone size: once
D gene: NA
CDR3 protein: CASSVDQLGNTIYF
CDR3 DNA: TGTGCCAGCAGCGTAGATCAGCTTGGAAACACCATATATTTT

V gene: TRBV7-3
J gene: TRBJ1-2
clone size: medium-sized
D gene: NA
CDR3 protein: CASSQQGGYGYTF
CDR3 DNA: TGTGCCAGCAGCCAACAGGGTGGCTATGGCTACACCTTC

V gene: TRBV7-6
J gene: TRBJ1-1
clone size: NA
D gene: NA
CDR3 protein: CASSLFLTGGNTEAFF
CDR3 DNA: TGTGCCAGCAGCTTATTTCTCACCGGAGGTAACACTGAAGCTTTCTTT

V gene: TRBV28
J gene: TRBJ1-6
clone size: NA
D gene: NA
CDR3 protein: CASSTVSYNSPLHF
CDR3 DNA: TGTGCCAGCAGTACGGTCTCCTATAATTCACCCCTCCACTTT

V gene: TRBV6-5
J gene: TRBJ2-7
clone size: NA
D gene: NA
CDR3 protein: CASDSNYEQYF
CDR3 DNA: TGTGCCAGCGACAGTAACTACGAGCAGTACTTC

V gene: TRBV7-2
J gene: TRBJ2-7
clone size: few
D gene: TRBD2
CDR3 protein: CASNSGASYEQYF
CDR3 DNA: TGTGCCAGCAACAGCGGGGCCTCCTACGAGCAGTACTTC

V gene: TRBV6-1
J gene: TRBJ2-4
clone size: NA
D gene: NA
CDR3 protein: CASSEARLAKNIQYF
CDR3 DNA: TGTGCCAGCAGTGAAGCGCGGTTGGCCAAAAACATTCAGTACTTC

V gene: TRBV28
J gene: TRBJ2-1
clone size: few
D gene: NA
CDR3 protein: CASSHRGGLVNEQFF
CDR3 DNA: TGTGCCAGCAGCCACCGCGGTGGTCTGGTTAATGAGCAGTTCTTC

V gene: TRBV7-8
J gene: TRBJ2-7
clone size: few
D gene: NA
CDR3 protein: CASSLLRGVYEQYF
CDR3 DNA: TGTGCCAGCAGCTTATTAAGAGGGGTCTACGAGCAGTACTTC

V gene: TRBV19
J gene: TRBJ1-4
clone size: NA
D gene: TRBD1
CDR3 protein: CASSMGETGAKLFF
CDR3 DNA: TGTGCCAGTAGTATGGGCGAGACAGGGGCCAAACTGTTTTTT

V gene: TRBV24-1
J gene: TRBJ2-7
clone size: few
D gene: NA
CDR3 protein: CATSDSGALYEQYF
CDR3 DNA: TGTGCCACCAGTGATTCGGGGGCTCTCTACGAGCAGTACTTC

V gene: TRBV28
J gene: TRBJ1-1
clone size: once
D gene: NA
CDR3 protein: CASSPQGQVETEAFF
CDR3 DNA: TGTGCCAGCAGTCCCCAGGGTCAGGTAGAGACTGAAGCTTTCTTT

V gene: TRBV25-1
J gene: TRBJ2-5
clone size: NA
D gene: NA
CDR3 protein: CASTSGETQYF
CDR3 DNA: TGTGCCAGCACCAGCGGCGAGACCCAGTACTTC

V gene: TRBV28
J gene: TRBJ2-3
clone size: NA
D gene: NA
CDR3 protein: CASTSGPADTQYF
CDR3 DNA: TGTGCCAGCACCTCGGGCCCGGCCGATACGCAGTATTTT

V gene: TRBV2
J gene: TRBJ2-5
clone size: many
D gene: TRBD1
CDR3 protein: CATGTVQETQYF
CDR3 DNA: TGTGCCACTGGGACAGTCCAAGAGACCCAGTACTTC

V gene: TRBV12-3/TRBV12-4
J gene: TRBJ2-7
clone size: few
D gene: NA
CDR3 protein: CASRAARGPQYF
CDR3 DNA: TGTGCCAGCAGGGCCGCGAGGGGCCCGCAGTACTTC

V gene: TRBV28
J gene: TRBJ2-7
clone size: NA
D gene: NA
CDR3 protein: CASSSPYEQYF
CDR3 DNA: TGTGCCAGCAGTTCCCCCTACGAGCAGTACTTC

V gene: TRBV6-7
J gene: TRBJ2-7
clone size: few
D gene: NA
CDR3 protein: CASSPGGAAKEEQYF
CDR3 DNA: TGTGCCAGCAGCCCCGGGGGTGCGGCGAAGGAAGAGCAGTACTTC

V gene: TRBV5-8
J gene: TRBJ1-5
clone size: NA
D gene: NA
CDR3 protein: CASSSTYSNQPQHF
CDR3 DNA: TGTGCCAGCAGCTCGACTTATAGCAATCAGCCCCAGCATTTT

V gene: TRBV5-4
J gene: TRBJ2-1
clone size: NA
D gene: NA
CDR3 protein: CASSLEASPSHEQFF
CDR3 DNA: TGTGCCAGCAGCTTGGAGGCCTCCCCGTCGCATGAGCAGTTCTTC

V gene: TRBV28
J gene: TRBJ2-7
clone size: NA
D gene: NA
CDR3 protein: CASSPVGPYEQYF
CDR3 DNA: TGTGCCAGCAGTCCGGTGGGGCCTTACGAGCAGTACTTC

V gene: TRBV7-2
J gene: TRBJ2-3
clone size: NA
D gene: TRBD2
CDR3 protein: CASSPQRGGTDTQYF
CDR3 DNA: TGTGCCAGCAGCCCTCAGCGGGGTGGCACAGATACGCAGTATTTT

V gene: TRBV30
J gene: TRBJ1-1
clone size: NA
D gene: NA
CDR3 protein: CAWSVRSEAFF
CDR3 DNA: TGTGCCTGGAGTGTACGGTCAGAAGCTTTCTTT

V gene: TRBV10-2
J gene: TRBJ2-1
clone size: NA
D gene: NA
CDR3 protein: CASSEGTLSYNEQFF
CDR3 DNA: TGCGCCAGCAGTGAAGGGACCCTATCCTACAATGAGCAGTTCTTC

V gene: TRBV11-3
J gene: TRBJ2-2
clone size: NA
D gene: TRBD1
CDR3 protein: CASSLTGAGELFF
CDR3 DNA: TGTGCCAGCAGCCTAACAGGGGCCGGGGAGCTGTTTTTT

V gene: TRBV3-1/TRBV3-2
J gene: TRBJ1-3
clone size: NA
D gene: TRBD1
CDR3 protein: CASRADRALRGTIYF
CDR3 DNA: TGTGCCAGCAGGGCCGACAGGGCCCTTCGGGGCACCATATATTTT

V gene: TRBV2
J gene: TRBJ1-4
clone size: NA
D gene: NA
CDR3 protein: CASGESSTNEKLFF
CDR3 DNA: TGTGCCAGCGGGGAGTCTTCAACTAATGAAAAACTGTTTTTT

V gene: TRBV7-2
J gene: TRBJ1-6
clone size: NA
D gene: NA
CDR3 protein: CASSWTDNSPLHF
CDR3 DNA: TGTGCCAGCAGCTGGACAGATAATTCACCCCTCCACTTT

V gene: TRBV2
J gene: TRBJ1-1
clone size: NA
D gene: NA
CDR3 protein: CASSEVSANTEAFF
CDR3 DNA: TGTGCCAGCAGTGAAGTGTCAGCGAACACTGAAGCTTTCTTT

V gene: TRBV6-1
J gene: TRBJ2-3
clone size: NA
D gene: TRBD2
CDR3 protein: CASSDFRGGQDTQYF
CDR3 DNA: TGTGCCAGCAGTGATTTTCGGGGGGGTCAAGATACGCAGTATTTT

V gene: TRBV3-1/TRBV3-2
J gene: TRBJ2-7
clone size: NA
D gene: NA
CDR3 protein: CASSQILGGEQYF
CDR3 DNA: TGTGCCAGCAGCCAGATTTTGGGGGGTGAGCAGTACTTC

V gene: TRBV10-3
J gene: TRBJ2-4
clone size: NA
D gene: TRBD2
CDR3 protein: CAISESGGRRERNIQYF
CDR3 DNA: TGTGCCATCAGTGAGTCGGGAGGGCGACGGGAGAGAAACATTCAGTACTTC

V gene: TRBV7-8
J gene: TRBJ2-1
clone size: NA
D gene: NA
CDR3 protein: CASSPFRGEQFF
CDR3 DNA: TGTGCCAGCAGCCCGTTCCGCGGGGAGCAGTTCTTC

V gene: TRBV24-1
J gene: TRBJ1-2
clone size: NA
D gene: NA
CDR3 protein: CATRLASYGYTF
CDR3 DNA: TGTGCCACCAGGCTAGCCAGTTATGGCTACACCTTC

V gene: TRBV7-9
J gene: TRBJ2-3
clone size: NA
D gene: NA
CDR3 protein: CASSESTDTQYF
CDR3 DNA: TGTGCCAGCAGTGAGAGCACAGATACGCAGTATTTT

V gene: TRBV7-9
J gene: TRBJ1-1
clone size: NA
D gene: NA
CDR3 protein: CASSFGDTEAFF
CDR3 DNA: TGTGCCAGCAGCTTCGGGGACACTGAAGCTTTCTTT

V gene: TRBV2
J gene: TRBJ1-5
clone size: NA
D gene: NA
CDR3 protein: CASRDAEQFNQPQHF
CDR3 DNA: TGTGCCAGCAGAGATGCTGAACAGTTCAATCAGCCCCAGCATTTT

V gene: TRBV5-1
J gene: TRBJ1-1
clone size: NA
D gene: NA
CDR3 protein: CASKATGNTEAFF
CDR3 DNA: TGCGCCAGCAAGGCGACAGGGAACACTGAAGCTTTCTTT

V gene: TRBV6-5
J gene: TRBJ2-3
clone size: NA
D gene: TRBD1
CDR3 protein: CASSLGQGADTQYF
CDR3 DNA: TGTGCCAGCAGCTTAGGACAGGGGGCAGATACGCAGTATTTT

V gene: TRBV2
J gene: TRBJ1-1
clone size: few
D gene: NA
CDR3 protein: CASRGYTLEAEAFF
CDR3 DNA: TGTGCCAGCAGGGGTTACACCCTGGAAGCTGAAGCTTTCTTT

V gene: TRBV5-1
J gene: TRBJ2-3
clone size: NA
D gene: TRBD2
CDR3 protein: CASSLVGGATISDSTDTQYF
CDR3 DNA: TGCGCCAGCAGCTTGGTCGGGGGGGCTACGATAAGCGATAGCACAGATACGCAGTATTTT

V gene: TRBV5-4
J gene: TRBJ1-2
clone size: NA
D gene: NA
CDR3 protein: CASSLRGNNYGYTF
CDR3 DNA: TGTGCCAGCAGCTTGAGGGGGAATAACTATGGCTACACCTTC

V gene: TRBV18
J gene: TRBJ2-7
clone size: NA
D gene: NA
CDR3 protein: CASSPRTPGAQGEQYF
CDR3 DNA: TGTGCCAGCTCACCCCGGACACCCGGGGCGCAGGGCGAGCAGTACTTC

V gene: TRBV15
J gene: TRBJ2-1
clone size: NA
D gene: TRBD2
CDR3 protein: CATSRDPPSGFDNEQFF
CDR3 DNA: TGTGCCACCAGCAGAGATCCCCCTAGCGGGTTCGACAATGAGCAGTTCTTC

V gene: TRBV19
J gene: TRBJ2-5
clone size: NA
D gene: TRBD1
CDR3 protein: CASTQGAGETQYF
CDR3 DNA: TGTGCCAGTACTCAGGGGGCAGGAGAGACCCAGTACTTC

V gene: TRBV6-2/TRBV6-3
J gene: TRBJ2-3
clone size: NA
D gene: NA
CDR3 protein: CASSYSITGPGYF
CDR3 DNA: TGTGCCAGCAGTTACTCGATCACAGGTCCCGGGTATTTT

V gene: TRBV5-6
J gene: TRBJ1-3
clone size: NA
D gene: NA
CDR3 protein: CASSLGPLDRNSGNTIYF
CDR3 DNA: TGTGCCAGCAGCTTGGGCCCTTTGGACCGCAACTCTGGAAACACCATATATTTT

V gene: TRBV28
J gene: TRBJ2-1
clone size: NA
D gene: TRBD2
CDR3 protein: CASSSLAGVNEQFF
CDR3 DNA: TGTGCCAGCAGTTCCCTAGCGGGGGTTAATGAGCAGTTCTTC

V gene: TRBV29-1
J gene: TRBJ1-5
clone size: few
D gene: TRBD1
CDR3 protein: CSVGQGYSNQPQHF
CDR3 DNA: TGCAGCGTTGGACAGGGTTATAGCAATCAGCCCCAGCATTTT

V gene: TRBV4-1
J gene: TRBJ2-7
clone size: NA
D gene: NA
CDR3 protein: CASSHYGTSYEQYF
CDR3 DNA: TGCGCCAGCAGCCACTACGGGACCTCCTACGAGCAGTACTTC

V gene: TRBV5-8
J gene: TRBJ2-1
clone size: NA
D gene: NA
CDR3 protein: CASSLEVRSYNEQFF
CDR3 DNA: TGTGCCAGCAGCTTGGAGGTTCGCTCCTACAATGAGCAGTTCTTC

V gene: TRBV19
J gene: TRBJ1-4
clone size: NA
D gene: TRBD1
CDR3 protein: CASSPRTGRDEKLFF
CDR3 DNA: TGTGCCAGTAGTCCCCGGACAGGAAGGGATGAAAAACTGTTTTTT

V gene: TRBV27
J gene: TRBJ2-3
clone size: NA
D gene: NA
CDR3 protein: CASSSIRLPTGVWADTQYF
CDR3 DNA: TGTGCCAGCAGTTCCATTCGACTACCTACCGGAGTATGGGCAGATACGCAGTATTTT

V gene: TRBV7-8
J gene: TRBJ2-1
clone size: NA
D gene: NA
CDR3 protein: CASSSFTRSYNEQFF
CDR3 DNA: TGTGCCAGCAGCTCGTTCACCCGCTCCTACAATGAGCAGTTCTTC

V gene: TRBV6-5
J gene: TRBJ1-2
clone size: NA
D gene: TRBD1
CDR3 protein: CASRPDRVEGYTF
CDR3 DNA: TGTGCCAGCAGACCCGACAGGGTTGAAGGCTACACCTTC

V gene: TRBV20-1
J gene: TRBJ2-3
clone size: once
D gene: NA
CDR3 protein: CSASVGFATSTDTQYF
CDR3 DNA: TGCAGTGCTAGTGTAGGTTTTGCGACTTCCACAGATACGCAGTATTTT

V gene: TRBV5-4
J gene: TRBJ1-4
clone size: many
D gene: NA
CDR3 protein: CASSLGQGFEKLFF
CDR3 DNA: TGTGCCAGCAGCTTGGGGCAGGGATTTGAAAAACTGTTTTTT